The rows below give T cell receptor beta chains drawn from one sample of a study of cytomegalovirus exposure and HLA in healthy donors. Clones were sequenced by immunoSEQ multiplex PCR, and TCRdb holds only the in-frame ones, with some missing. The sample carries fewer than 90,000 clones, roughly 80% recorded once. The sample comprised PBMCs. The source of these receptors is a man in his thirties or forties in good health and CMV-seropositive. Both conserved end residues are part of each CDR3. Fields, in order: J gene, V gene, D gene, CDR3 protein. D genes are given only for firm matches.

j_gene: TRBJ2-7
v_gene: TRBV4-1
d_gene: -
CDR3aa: CASSHDRTATYEQYF

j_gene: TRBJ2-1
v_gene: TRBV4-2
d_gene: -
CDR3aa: CASSQEFLSYNEQFF

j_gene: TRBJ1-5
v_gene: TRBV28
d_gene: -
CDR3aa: CASRERNQPQHF

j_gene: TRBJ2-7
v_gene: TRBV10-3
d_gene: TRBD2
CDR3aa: CAISGGFSGEFYEQYF

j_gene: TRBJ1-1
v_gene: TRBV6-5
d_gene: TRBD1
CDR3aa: CASTNTGTVNTEAFF

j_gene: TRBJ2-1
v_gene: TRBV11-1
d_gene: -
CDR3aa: CASSLLPDNEQFF

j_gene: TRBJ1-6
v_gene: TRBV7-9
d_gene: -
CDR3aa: CASSLTSTPLHF

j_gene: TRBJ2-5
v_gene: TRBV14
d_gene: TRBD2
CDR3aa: CASSQDYIRRGGRETQYF

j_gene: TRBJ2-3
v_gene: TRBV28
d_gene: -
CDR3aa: CASNKPGTILTDTQYF

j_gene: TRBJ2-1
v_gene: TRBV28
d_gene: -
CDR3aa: CASSSSGLGDEQFF

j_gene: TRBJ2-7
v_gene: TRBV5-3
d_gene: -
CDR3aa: CARSLAEGKSMSYEQYF

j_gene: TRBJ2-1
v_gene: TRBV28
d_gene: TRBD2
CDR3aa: CASSFRAVLLAGKNEQFF

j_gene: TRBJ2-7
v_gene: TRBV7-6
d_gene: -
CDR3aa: CASSLDRGAPSGEQYF

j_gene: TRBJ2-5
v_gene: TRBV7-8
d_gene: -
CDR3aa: CASRTAPRPQETQYF

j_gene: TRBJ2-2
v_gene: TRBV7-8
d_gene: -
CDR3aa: CASSLRRGNTGELFF

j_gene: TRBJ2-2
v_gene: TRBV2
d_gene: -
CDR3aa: CASSDGANTGELFF

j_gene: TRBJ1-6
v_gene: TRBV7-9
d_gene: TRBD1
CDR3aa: CASSRFRDRGTLGNSPLHF

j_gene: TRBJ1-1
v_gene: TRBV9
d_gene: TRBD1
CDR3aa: CASSVGDRGYTEAFF

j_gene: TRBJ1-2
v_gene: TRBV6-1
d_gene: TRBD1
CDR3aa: CASRAWTGGRYGYTF

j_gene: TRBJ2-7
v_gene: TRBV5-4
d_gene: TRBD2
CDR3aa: CASSLYPRGVDYEQYF

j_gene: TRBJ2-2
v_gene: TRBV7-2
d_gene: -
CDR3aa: CASSLWANGELFF

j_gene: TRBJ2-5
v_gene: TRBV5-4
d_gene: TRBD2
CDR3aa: CASSSPLAGGAETQYF

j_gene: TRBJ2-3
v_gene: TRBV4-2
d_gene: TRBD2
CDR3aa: CASSPSGGLAGADTQYF

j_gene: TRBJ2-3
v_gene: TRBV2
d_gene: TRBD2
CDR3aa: CASSTGLADTDTQYF

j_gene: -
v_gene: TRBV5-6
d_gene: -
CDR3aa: CASSANYEQYF

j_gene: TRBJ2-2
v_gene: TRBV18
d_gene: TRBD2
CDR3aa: CASSPRRGADTGELFF

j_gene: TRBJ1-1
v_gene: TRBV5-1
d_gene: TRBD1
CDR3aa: CASSLKDRVNTEAFF

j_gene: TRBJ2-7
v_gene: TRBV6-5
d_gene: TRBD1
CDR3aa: CASSYRTGAGAYEQYF

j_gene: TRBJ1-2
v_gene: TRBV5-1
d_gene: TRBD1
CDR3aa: CASSLGGQGGNYGYTF

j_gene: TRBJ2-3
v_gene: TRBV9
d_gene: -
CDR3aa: CASSVPRIGGSSTDTQYF

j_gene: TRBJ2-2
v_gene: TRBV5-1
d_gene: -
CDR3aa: CASSPGTSNTGELFF

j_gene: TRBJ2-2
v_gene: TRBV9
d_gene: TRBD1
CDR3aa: CASSVEGTGYTGELFF

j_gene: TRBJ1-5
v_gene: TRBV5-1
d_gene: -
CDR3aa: CASSLDLDQPQHF

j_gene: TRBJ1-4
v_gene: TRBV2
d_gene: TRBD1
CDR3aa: CASTPRGTGQKLFF

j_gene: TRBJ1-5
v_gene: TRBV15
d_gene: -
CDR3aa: CATSSSRNSNQPQHF

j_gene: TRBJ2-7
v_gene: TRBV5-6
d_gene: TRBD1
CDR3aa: CASSLAGQGGEQYF

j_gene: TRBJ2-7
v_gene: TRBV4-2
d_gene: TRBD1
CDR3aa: CASSQPGQGPEQYF

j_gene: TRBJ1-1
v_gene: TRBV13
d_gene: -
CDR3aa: CASSEGTRLLEAFF

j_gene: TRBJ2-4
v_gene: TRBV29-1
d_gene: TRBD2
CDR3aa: CSVRIPTGGTAKNIQYF

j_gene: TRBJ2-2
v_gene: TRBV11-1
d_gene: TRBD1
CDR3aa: CASRYRQGETGELFF

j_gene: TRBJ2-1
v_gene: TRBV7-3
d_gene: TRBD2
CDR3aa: CASTPGLAGNNEQFF

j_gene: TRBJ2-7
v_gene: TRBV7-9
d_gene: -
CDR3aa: CASSLAGRSYEQYF

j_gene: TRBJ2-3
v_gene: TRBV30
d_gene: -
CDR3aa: CAWSVVAAHTDTQYF

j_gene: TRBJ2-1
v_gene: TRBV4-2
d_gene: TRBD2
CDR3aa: CASSPTSGGLYNEQFF

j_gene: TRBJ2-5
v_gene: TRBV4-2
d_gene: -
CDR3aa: CASSQDRGGRETQYF